This T cell receptor (beta chain) was sequenced in a study of beta chain features in type 1 diabetes. As for the study in general: Sorted cells from all samples, numbering fewer than 120,000,000, were examined. Points from the study as a whole: Cells carrying high TCR expression could end up over-represented when cDNA is sequenced. Shortening of TCRB CDR3s, moderate but significant, appeared in all four CD4+ subsets of Type 1 diabetes patients.

Comments on this clone: Its target is unknown.

Germline loops: CDR1 MDHEN, CDR2 SYDVKM. Unmatched junction bases numbered 3, after V lost 5 bases and J lost 2 bases. The CDR3 consists of 13 residues. The isolated RNA, all of it, was reverse transcribed, so expressed TCRB transcripts were what got sequenced. Each sample of naive, central memory or regulatory T cells had, on average, around 4 million reads. Repertoires were generated with immunoSEQ multiplex PCR, while TCRdb's copy carries only in-frame clones and drops some. The sample records 140,000 to 150,000 clones, under 60% being singletons. The chain combines TRBV28 with TRBJ2-7; 7 bases are shared with TRBD1. Sequenced material: Tregs from blood. This clonotype originated in a man younger than 35 in good health. CDR3: CASSGQVTYEQYF. The CDR3 DNA reads TGTGCCAGCAGTGGACAGGTTACCTACGAGCAGTACTTC.